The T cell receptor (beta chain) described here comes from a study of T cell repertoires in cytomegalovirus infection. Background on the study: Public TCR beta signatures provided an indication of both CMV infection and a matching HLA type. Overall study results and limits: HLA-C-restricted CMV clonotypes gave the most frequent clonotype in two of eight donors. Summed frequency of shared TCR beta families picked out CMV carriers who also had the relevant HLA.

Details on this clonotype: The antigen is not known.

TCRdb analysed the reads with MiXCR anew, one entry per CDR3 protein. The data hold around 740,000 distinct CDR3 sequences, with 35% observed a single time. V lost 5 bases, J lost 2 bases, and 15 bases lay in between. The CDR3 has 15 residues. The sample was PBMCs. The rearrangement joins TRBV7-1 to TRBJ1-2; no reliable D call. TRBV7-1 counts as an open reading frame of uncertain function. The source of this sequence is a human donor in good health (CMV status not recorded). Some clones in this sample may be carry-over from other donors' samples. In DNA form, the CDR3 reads TGTGCCAGCAGCGTGCGGACCTTATTGAACTATGGCTACACCTTC. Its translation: CASSVRTLLNYGYTF.